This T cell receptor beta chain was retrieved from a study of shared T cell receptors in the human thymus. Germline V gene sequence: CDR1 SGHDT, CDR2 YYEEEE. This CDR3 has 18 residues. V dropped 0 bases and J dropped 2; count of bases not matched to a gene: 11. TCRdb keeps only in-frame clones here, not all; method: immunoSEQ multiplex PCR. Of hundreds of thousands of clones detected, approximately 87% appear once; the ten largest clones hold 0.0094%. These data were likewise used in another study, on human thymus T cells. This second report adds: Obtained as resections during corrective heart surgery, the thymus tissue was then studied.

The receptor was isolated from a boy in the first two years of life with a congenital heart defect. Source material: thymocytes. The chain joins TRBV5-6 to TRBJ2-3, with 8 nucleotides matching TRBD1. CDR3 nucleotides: TGTGCCAGCAGCTTGGCCTGTCGGACAGGGCGCTACACAGATACGCAGTATTTT. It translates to CASSLACRTGRYTDTQYF.